This passage covers 32 T cell receptor beta chains from one sample sequenced in a study of blood T cell repertoires in COVID-19. Sequencing used immunoSEQ multiplex PCR; TCRdb keeps in-frame clones, though not all of them. The sample holds 150,000 to 200,000 clones, around 80% seen once. The sample taken for sequencing was PBMCs or T cells enriched from blood (not recorded which). These receptors all come from a woman between 50 and 59 years old in a cohort exposed to, infected with or recovered from COVID-19 (not recorded which).

There are a few counts of this clone. The chain is built from TRBV5-8 and TRBJ2-7; 7 bases line up with TRBD1. The germline CDR1 and CDR2 sequences are SGHTS and YDEGEE. Trimming cost V 4 bases and J 0 bases; bases outside gene matches: 7. CDR3 length: 15 residues. CDR3 DNA sequence: TGTGCCAGCAGCGCAGGACAGGTCGGCTCCTACGAGCAGTACTTC. Translated: CASSAGQVGSYEQYF.

The chain links TRBV2 to TRBJ2-7; the D is unclear. Germline V gene lookup returns CDR1 SNHLY and CDR2 FYNNEI. The CDR3 totals 13 residues. The V and J ends lost 4 bases and 1 base respectively, with 8 bases between them. The CDR3 reads CASSGGTSYEQYF. The CDR3 coding sequence is TGTGCCAGCAGTGGCGGTACTTCCTACGAGCAGTACTTC.

The CDR3 DNA follows: TGTGCCAGCAGCGTAGTCGAGGGCGCTACCCAAGAGACCCAGTACTTC. It translates to CASSVVEGATQETQYF. This sequence joins TRBV9 and TRBJ2-5; D is possibly TRBD2 (5 bases). The germline V and J ends were trimmed by 0 bases and 1 base, with 13 bases remaining between them. The germline V gene has CDR1 SGDLS and CDR2 YYNGEE. The CDR3 has 16 amino acids.

The chain carries TRBV13 and TRBJ2-1; D gene uncertain. The V end was cut by 2 bases, the J end by 5 bases, with 19 bases between. The CDR3 covers 17 residues. Looked up from germline, CDR1 is PRHDT and CDR2 is FYEKMQ (reference sequence). The CDR3 protein is CASSLFLEPRIHNEQFF. The CDR3 nucleotides are TGTGCCAGCAGCTTATTTTTGGAGCCCCGTATCCACAATGAGCAGTTCTTC.

This chain uses TRBV5-6 with TRBJ1-2; 7 nucleotides align to TRBD1. With V trimmed by 0 bases and J by 6 bases, 8 bases remained unmatched. The germline CDR1 and CDR2 sequences are SGHDT and YYEEEE. This CDR3 is 15 amino acids long. The CDR3 here is CASSLGTTGANGYTF. The CDR3 nucleotides read TGTGCCAGCAGCTTGGGGACAACAGGGGCCAATGGCTACACCTTC. Using reference TRBV5-6 and TRBJ1-2 for the parts outside the CDR3, the full variable domain is DAGVTQSPTHLIKTRGQQVTLRCSPKSGHDTVSWYQQALGQGPQFIFQYYEEEERQRGNFPDRFSGHQFPNYSSELNVNALLLGDSALYLCASSLGTTGANGYTFGSGTRLTVV.

This chain joins TRBV19 and TRBJ1-5; 8 bases map to TRBD1. Trimming at V came to 7 bases and at J to 7 bases, leaving 6 bases not matched to a gene. The CDR3 is 13 amino acids. Germline-derived CDR1 and CDR2 are LNHDA and SQIVND (reference sequence). The CDR3 sequence is CASKHRGDQPQHF. As DNA, the CDR3 is TGTGCCAGTAAGCACAGGGGGGACCAGCCCCAGCATTTT.

This clone has only one observation. This chain joins TRBV4-1 and TRBJ1-1; D is ambiguous. CDR3 size: 13 residues. V shed 4 bases and J shed 8 bases, with 14 bases lying between them. Germline V gene data show CDR1 as MGHRA and CDR2 as YSYEKL. CDR3 nucleotide sequence: TGCGCCAGCAGCCGACCGACCGCGGGGGAAGCTTTCTTT. Its translation: CASSRPTAGEAFF.

The rearrangement links TRBV7-9 to TRBJ1-1; no clear D gene. Germline V gene data show CDR1 as SEHNR and CDR2 as FQNEAQ (reference sequence). V lost 1 base to trimming and J lost 4 bases, with 7 bases between them. The CDR3 covers 13 residues. CDR3 DNA sequence: TGTGCCAGCAGCTTAGTTGAGGGCACTGAAGCTTTCTTT. As protein: CASSLVEGTEAFF.

This rearrangement joins TRBV28 to TRBJ1-1; D not resolved. The germline V gene has CDR1 MDHEN and CDR2 SYDVKM. This CDR3 contains 11 residues. For the CDR3, the DNA is TGTGCGGCCCGCCGCGGCACTGAAGCTTTCTTT. The encoded protein is CAARRGTEAFF.

J is TRBJ2-7 and V is TRBV28; D is perhaps TRBD1 (5 bases). This CDR3 is 14 amino acids long. Between the trimmed V and J ends, which lost 7 bases and 6 bases, there was a span of 19 bases. CDR1 is MDHEN and CDR2 is SYDVKM in the germline V gene. CDR3: CASKVSSKGSEQYF. CDR3 in DNA: TGTGCCAGCAAAGTTTCTTCTAAGGGGTCCGAGCAGTACTTC.

The chain combines TRBV5-4 with TRBJ2-1; a weak D match, TRBD1 (6 bases). Germline-derived CDR1 and CDR2 are SGHNT and YYREEE (reference sequence). V lost 4 bases, J lost 6 bases, and 11 bases lay in between. The CDR3 runs 13 residues. CDR3 region: CASSPQGSNEQFF. The CDR3 DNA reads as TGTGCCAGCAGCCCACAGGGAAGCAATGAGCAGTTCTTC.

V is TRBV16 and J is TRBJ2-7, with D possibly matching TRBD2 (7 bases). The V gene lost 0 bases and the J gene lost 4 bases, with 16 bases spanning the gap. Germline assignment: CDR1 KGHSY and CDR2 FQNENV. There are 16 residues in the CDR3. For the CDR3, the DNA is TGTGCCAGCAGCCAATCGTCGGGGGGCCCGCGGTACGAGCAGTACTTC. It is translated as CASSQSSGGPRYEQYF.

The chain joins TRBV27 to TRBJ2-5; 8 bases map to TRBD2. This CDR3 has 16 amino acids. In germline, CDR1 is MNHEY, CDR2 SMNVEV (reference sequence). V lost 6 bases and J lost 0; bases outside the gene matches: 9. CDR3 loop: CASRGERGTYQETQYF. The DNA for the CDR3 is TGTGCCAGCAGGGGCGAGCGGGGGACATACCAAGAGACCCAGTACTTC.

V usage is TRBV16 and J usage is TRBJ2-7, with D perhaps matching TRBD1 (5 bases). V gave up 6 bases and J gave up 7 bases, with 16 bases separating them. The CDR3 length is 13 residues. The germline V gene has CDR1 KGHSY and CDR2 FQNENV. The CDR3 coding sequence is TGTGCCAGCAGAAGGACATCCCCTGGGGAGCAGTACTTC. Encoded protein: CASRRTSPGEQYF.

CDR3 nucleotide sequence: TGTGCCAGCAGTTTATTATCAGGAGCGGTCACCACAGATACGCAGTATTTT. This sequence encodes CASSLLSGAVTTDTQYF. The genes are TRBV27 and TRBJ2-3; tentative D call: TRBD2 (5 bases). With 1 base removed from V and 2 bases from J, the gap between germline ends came to 16 bases. The CDR3 is made up of 17 amino acids. Germline V gives CDR1 MNHEY, CDR2 SMNVEV (reference sequence).

The chain links TRBV5-6 to TRBJ1-2; no reliable D call. This CDR3 has 17 amino acids. The germline V and J ends were trimmed by 1 base and 5 bases, with 21 bases remaining between them. From germline, CDR1 is SGHDT and CDR2 YYEEEE. This chain's CDR3 is CASSLWASPDAGYGYTF. The CDR3 DNA sequence: TGTGCCAGCAGCTTGTGGGCTTCTCCTGATGCTGGGTATGGCTACACCTTC.

This rearrangement joins TRBV30 to TRBJ1-5; TRBD1 aligns across 7 bases. CDR3 length: 13 amino acids. Germline V gene data show CDR1 as GTSNPN and CDR2 as SVGIG (reference sequence). V trimming: 1 base; J trimming: 6 bases; junction bases outside the gene matches: 3. The chain's CDR3 is CAWSATGTQPQHF. As DNA, the CDR3 is TGTGCCTGGAGTGCGACAGGGACTCAGCCCCAGCATTTT.

The table lists this clone with a few counts. The gene calls are TRBV19 and TRBJ2-5; maybe TRBD2 (6 bases). The CDR3 sequence is 16 residues long. Germline V CDR1 and CDR2: LNHDA, SQIVND (reference sequence). Trimming left V 7 bases short and J 2 bases short, with 20 bases between. CDR3 bases: TGTGCCAGTAACTCAAGGTCCGTCGGGACTCAAGAGACCCAGTACTTC. Encoded protein: CASNSRSVGTQETQYF.

V usage is TRBV30 and J usage is TRBJ2-1; 10 bases fit TRBD1. Germline CDR1 and CDR2: GTSNPN and SVGIG (reference sequence). The CDR3 length is 18 residues. V was clipped by 2 bases and J by 9 bases; unmatched bases: 19. The CDR3 loop is CAWSTLTGGKIPTGEQFF. The CDR3 DNA reads as TGTGCCTGGAGTACATTGACAGGGGGCAAGATTCCTACAGGTGAGCAGTTCTTC.

V is TRBV5-1 and J is TRBJ2-2, with 8 bases identical to TRBD1. The V segment lost 4 bases and the J segment 3 bases; nucleotides outside the gene matches: 8. Germline CDR1 and CDR2: SGHRS and YFSETQ. This CDR3 has 16 amino acids. The CDR3 DNA reads as TGCGCCAGCAGCCAACCCGGGACAGGTCACACCGGGGAGCTGTTTTTT. Protein sequence: CASSQPGTGHTGELFF. Supplemented by reference TRBV5-1 and TRBJ2-2, the full variable domain reads KAGVTQTPRYLIKTRGQQVTLSCSPISGHRSVSWYQQTPGQGLQFLFEYFSETQRNKGNFPGRFSGRQFSNSRSEMNVSTLELGDSALYLCASSQPGTGHTGELFFGEGSRLTVL.

This chain's CDR3 is CASSLGQDSGANVLTF. The CDR3 nucleotides are TGCGCCAGCAGCTTGGGACAAGATTCTGGGGCCAACGTCCTGACTTTC. V gene TRBV5-1 combines with J gene TRBJ2-6; D is unresolved. Looked up from germline, CDR1 is SGHRS and CDR2 is YFSETQ. Trimming took 0 bases from V and 1 from J, leaving 8 bases between them. CDR3 length: 16 amino acids.

CDR3 sequence reads: CASSQVRGTEAFF. The CDR3 nucleotides are TGTGCCAGCAGCCAAGTCCGGGGCACTGAAGCTTTCTTT. V gene TRBV4-2 combines with J gene TRBJ1-1; D remains ambiguous. The germline V gene has CDR1 LGHNA and CDR2 YNFKEQ. V lost 1 base to trimming and J lost 4 bases, with 7 bases between them. The CDR3 extends over 13 amino acids.

The chain links TRBV15 to TRBJ2-7; D call uncertain. Germline CDR1 is LNHNV and CDR2 is YYDKDF (reference sequence). There are 12 residues in the CDR3. The V and J ends lost 0 bases and 6 bases respectively, with 6 bases between them. CDR3 residues: CATSRDYSEQYF. CDR3 nucleotides: TGTGCCACCAGCAGAGATTACAGCGAGCAGTACTTC.

The V gene is TRBV9, the J gene TRBJ2-5; 8 bases map to TRBD2. The CDR3 loop spans 17 amino acids. Unmatched junction bases numbered 10, after V lost 0 bases and J lost 3 bases. From germline, CDR1 is SGDLS and CDR2 YYNGEE. In DNA form, the CDR3 reads TGTGCCAGCAGCGTAGAGGCGGGACTAGTAGGGAAAGAGACCCAGTACTTC. This gives the protein CASSVEAGLVGKETQYF.

This clone has only a few counts. This chain connects TRBV28 to TRBJ1-1; 9 bases fit TRBD1. Germline CDR1 reads MDHEN; CDR2 reads SYDVKM. The CDR3 has 16 residues. After removal of 3 bases from V and 5 bases from J, the junction contained 10 bases not matched to a gene. CDR3 amino acids: CASSFRRGQGNTEAFF. CDR3 sequence (DNA): TGTGCCAGCAGTTTTCGTAGAGGACAGGGGAATACTGAAGCTTTCTTT.

This clone appeared a single time. The V and J genes are TRBV7-9 and TRBJ2-1; 10 nucleotides align to TRBD2. Germline values: CDR1 SEHNR, CDR2 FQNEAQ (reference sequence). The CDR3 contains 16 residues. V trimming: 1 base; J trimming: 4 bases; junction bases outside the gene matches: 4. CDR3 region: CASSLVAGLAYNEQFF. The CDR3 region has the DNA TGTGCCAGCAGCTTAGTCGCGGGACTAGCGTACAATGAGCAGTTCTTC.

This clone was detected once. This chain connects TRBV29-1 to TRBJ2-2; maybe TRBD1 (5 bases). Per the germline V gene, CDR1 is SQVTM and CDR2 is ANQGSEA. V lost 6 bases, J lost 3 bases, and 17 bases lay in between. This CDR3 has 15 residues. CDR3 bases: TGCAGCGTCAAGGGGTTTGTTGGGGACACCGGGGAGCTGTTTTTT. Protein product: CSVKGFVGDTGELFF.

This clone was counted a single time. The J gene is TRBJ2-1, the V gene TRBV28, with D possibly matching TRBD1 (5 bases). Per the germline V gene, CDR1 is MDHEN and CDR2 is SYDVKM. Trimming took off 3 bases at V and 0 bases at J, with 12 bases between the two ends. The CDR3 has 16 amino acids. The CDR3 DNA follows: TGTGCCAGCAGTTTTCTGGGGCAGGGCTCCTACAATGAGCAGTTCTTC. It yields the protein CASSFLGQGSYNEQFF.

As DNA, the CDR3 is TGTGCCAGTAGTCCGAACGTGGGACAGGGGTTACGAAATGGCTACACCTTC. Its translation is CASSPNVGQGLRNGYTF. The chain combines TRBV19 with TRBJ1-2, with 10 bases identical to TRBD1. This CDR3 is built from 17 residues. V lost 5 bases to trimming and J lost 6 bases; unmatched junction nucleotides: 15. Germline loops: CDR1 LNHDA, CDR2 SQIVND (reference sequence).

The chain uses TRBV6-4 and TRBJ1-1; D is uncertain. The CDR3 consists of 14 residues. In germline, CDR1 is MRHNA, CDR2 SNTAGT. V lost 6 bases and J 0 bases, leaving 11 bases between the germline ends. CDR3 residues: CASRNTNLNTEAFF. CDR3 DNA sequence: TGTGCCAGCAGGAACACAAATTTGAACACTGAAGCTTTCTTT.

The rearrangement links TRBV4-1 to TRBJ1-1; D is possibly TRBD1 (6 bases). CDR1 is MGHRA, CDR2 YSYEKL, per germline. Deletions cut 3 bases from V and 5 bases from J, with 16 bases between. The CDR3 is 15 residues long. DNA of the CDR3: TGCGCCAGCAGCCAGTATTGGGGGGGCGAGACTGAAGCTTTCTTT. Protein product: CASSQYWGGETEAFF.

The chain uses TRBV28 and TRBJ1-1; unclear D gene. CDR1 is MDHEN, CDR2 SYDVKM, per germline. Between the trimmed V and J ends, which lost 3 bases and 8 bases, there was a span of 10 bases. This CDR3 contains 12 residues. This CDR3 is CASSLKREEAFF. The CDR3 DNA follows: TGTGCCAGCAGTTTGAAGCGAGAAGAAGCTTTCTTT.